This T cell receptor beta chain was documented in a study of PD-1 blockade in classical Hodgkin lymphoma. Study-wide points: There was a significant rise in CD4+ TCR diversity by C4D1, with no such rise for CD8+. Any patient who commenced nivolumab under 1 year after ASCT was excluded. Newly diagnosed patients had baseline TCR diversity that was reportedly lower than that of healthy donors. Complete responders' diversity at baseline resembled that of newly diagnosed patients.

There was relapse after autologous stem cell transplantation in every patient, and there was variation in brentuximab vedotin exposure. Remarks on this clone: The target antigen is unknown.

Germline CDR1 reads LNHDA; CDR2 reads SQIVND (reference sequence). Unmatched junction bases numbered 13, after V lost 10 bases and J lost 8 bases. This CDR3 has 14 residues. The protocol was immunoSEQ multiplex PCR, while the TCRdb copy is restricted to in-frame clones and leaves out a portion. The profile shows roughly 55,000 clones, more than 65% of them singletons. The input for sequencing was peripheral blood mononuclear cells (PBMCs), taken at baseline. The J gene is TRBJ2-1, the V gene TRBV19; 8 bases map to TRBD2. This TCR came from a human donor with classical Hodgkin lymphoma. CDR3 sequence (DNA): TGTGCCACCAACGAGGCTAGCGGGTTTTATGAGCAGTTCTTC. Its translation: CATNEASGFYEQFF. Full variable domain (remainder filled in from reference TRBV19 and TRBJ2-1): DGGITQSPKYLFRKEGQNVTLSCEQNLNHDAMYWYRQDPGQGLRLIYYSQIVNDFQKGDIAEGYSVSREKKESFPLTVTSAQKNPTAFYLCATNEASGFYEQFFGPGTRLTVL.